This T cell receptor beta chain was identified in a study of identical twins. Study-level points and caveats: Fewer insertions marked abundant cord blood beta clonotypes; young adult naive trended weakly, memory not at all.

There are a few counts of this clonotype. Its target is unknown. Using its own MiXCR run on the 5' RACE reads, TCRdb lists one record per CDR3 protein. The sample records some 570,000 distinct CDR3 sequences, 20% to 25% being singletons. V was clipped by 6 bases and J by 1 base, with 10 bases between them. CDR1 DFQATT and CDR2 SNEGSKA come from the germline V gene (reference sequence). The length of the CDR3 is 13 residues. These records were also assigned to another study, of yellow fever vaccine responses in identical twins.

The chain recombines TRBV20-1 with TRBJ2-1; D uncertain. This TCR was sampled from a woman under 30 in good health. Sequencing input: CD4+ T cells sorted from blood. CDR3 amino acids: CSAGGRSYNEQFF. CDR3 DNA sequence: TGCAGTGCCGGCGGTAGGTCCTACAATGAGCAGTTCTTC.